The 5 T cell receptor beta chains below all came from one sample that was sequenced in a study of Tregs in tolerant kidney transplant recipients. The data were produced by immunoSEQ multiplex PCR, yet TCRdb's version contains in-frame clones alone and is incomplete. The sample carries fewer than 20,000 clones, approximately 85% recorded once. Sequenced: Tregs from blood. These receptors were collected from a human donor in good health.

This chain joins TRBV21-1 and TRBJ2-4; TRBD1 is the table's D call, not checked against the DNA. TRBV21-1 constitutes a pseudogene. The length of the CDR3 is 15 residues. The CDR3 DNA follows: TGTGCCAGGGAACAGTACCCCTTAGCCAAAAACATTCAGTACTTC. Translation gives CAREQYPLAKNIQYF.

The V gene is TRBV7-2, the J gene TRBJ1-5, with D perhaps matching TRBD1 (5 bases). Germline CDR1 is SGHTA and CDR2 is FQGNSA. Trimming stripped 0 bases from V and 5 bases from J, with 14 bases between. The CDR3 loop spans 16 amino acids. Here the CDR3 DNA reads TGTGCCAGCAGCTTAGCGCGGGTAGGGGCGGATCAGCCCCAGCATTTT. It yields the protein CASSLARVGADQPQHF.

The chain combines TRBV2 with TRBJ2-7; 7 nucleotides line up with TRBD1. This CDR3 is 11 amino acids long. The germline CDR1 and CDR2 sequences are SNHLY and FYNNEI. With V trimmed by 4 bases and J by 11 bases, 5 bases remained unmatched. DNA for the CDR3: TGTGCCAGCAGTGGGGGACAGAGGAAGTACTTC. As protein: CASSGGQRKYF.

This clone was seen a handful of times. V usage is TRBV6-1 and J usage is TRBJ1-2, with D uncertain. The CDR3 has 12 amino acids. Germline CDR1 reads MNHNS; CDR2 reads SASEGT. Trimming stripped 6 bases from V and 8 bases from J, with 13 bases between. CDR3 DNA: TGTGCCAGCAGAGGTTTACGACTCGGCTACACCTTC. It encodes CASRGLRLGYTF.

This clone is medium-sized by share. This chain links TRBV4-1 with TRBJ1-2; 7 bases match TRBD1. Trimming at V came to 3 bases and at J to 3 bases, leaving 7 bases not matched to a gene. The germline V gene has CDR1 MGHRA and CDR2 YSYEKL. The CDR3 consists of 15 residues. The CDR3 spells CASSQTGNIDYGYTF. The CDR3 DNA follows: TGCGCCAGCAGCCAGACAGGGAATATTGACTATGGCTACACCTTC.